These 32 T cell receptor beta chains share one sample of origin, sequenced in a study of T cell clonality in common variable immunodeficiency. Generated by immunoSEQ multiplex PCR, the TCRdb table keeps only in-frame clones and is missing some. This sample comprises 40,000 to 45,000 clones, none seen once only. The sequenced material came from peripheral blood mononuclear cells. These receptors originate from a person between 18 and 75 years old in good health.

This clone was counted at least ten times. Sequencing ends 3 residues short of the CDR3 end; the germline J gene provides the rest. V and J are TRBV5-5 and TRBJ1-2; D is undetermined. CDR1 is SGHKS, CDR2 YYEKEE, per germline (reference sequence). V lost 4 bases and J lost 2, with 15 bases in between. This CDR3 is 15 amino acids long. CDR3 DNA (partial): TGTGCCAGCAGCCCCATAAACAGTATCAACTATGGC. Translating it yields CASSPINSINYG. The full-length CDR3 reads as CASSPINSINYGYTF.

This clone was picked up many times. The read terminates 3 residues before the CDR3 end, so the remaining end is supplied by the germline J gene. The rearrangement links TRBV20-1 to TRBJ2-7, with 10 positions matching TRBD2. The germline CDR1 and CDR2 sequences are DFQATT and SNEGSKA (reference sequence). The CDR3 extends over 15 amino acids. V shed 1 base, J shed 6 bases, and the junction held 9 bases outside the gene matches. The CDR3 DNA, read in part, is TGCAGTGCTAGAGGTTCTAGCGGGAGCATAAGCGAG. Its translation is CSARGSSGSISE. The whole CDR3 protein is CSARGSSGSISEQYF.

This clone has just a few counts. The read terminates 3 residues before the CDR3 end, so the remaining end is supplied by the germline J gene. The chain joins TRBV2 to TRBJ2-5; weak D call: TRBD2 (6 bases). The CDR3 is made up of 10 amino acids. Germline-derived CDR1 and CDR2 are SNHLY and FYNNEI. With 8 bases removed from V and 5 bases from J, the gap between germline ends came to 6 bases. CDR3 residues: CASRGETQYF. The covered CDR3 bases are TGTGCCAGCCGGGGGGAGACC.

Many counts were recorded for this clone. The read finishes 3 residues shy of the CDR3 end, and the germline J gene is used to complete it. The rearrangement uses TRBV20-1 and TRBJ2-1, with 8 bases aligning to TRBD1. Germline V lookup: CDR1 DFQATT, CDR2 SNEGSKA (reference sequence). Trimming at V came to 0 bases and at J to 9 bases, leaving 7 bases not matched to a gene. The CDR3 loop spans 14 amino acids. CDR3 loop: CSARDRGRRFEQFF. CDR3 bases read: TGCAGTGCTAGAGACAGGGGGCGCAGGTTTGAG.

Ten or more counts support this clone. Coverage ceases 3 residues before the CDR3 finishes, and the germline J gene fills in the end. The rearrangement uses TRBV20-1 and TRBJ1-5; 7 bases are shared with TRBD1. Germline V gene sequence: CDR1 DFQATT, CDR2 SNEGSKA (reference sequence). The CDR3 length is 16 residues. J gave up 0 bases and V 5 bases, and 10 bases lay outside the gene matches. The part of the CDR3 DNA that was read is TGCAGTGCTGACGACAGGGTGGGCTATAGCAATCAGCCC. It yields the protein CSADDRVGYSNQP. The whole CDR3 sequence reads CSADDRVGYSNQPQHF.

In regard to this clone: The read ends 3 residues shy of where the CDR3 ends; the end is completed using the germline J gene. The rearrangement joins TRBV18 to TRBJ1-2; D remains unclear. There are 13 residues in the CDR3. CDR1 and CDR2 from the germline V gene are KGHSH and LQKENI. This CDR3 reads CASSPGQHYDYTF. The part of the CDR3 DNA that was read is TGTGCCAGCTCACCAGGCCAGCACTACGAC.

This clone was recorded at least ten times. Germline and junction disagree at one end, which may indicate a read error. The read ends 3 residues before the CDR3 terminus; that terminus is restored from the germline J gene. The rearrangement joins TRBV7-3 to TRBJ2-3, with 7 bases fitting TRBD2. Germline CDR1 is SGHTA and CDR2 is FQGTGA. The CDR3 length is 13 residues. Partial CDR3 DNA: TGTGCCAGCAGGTTAACTAGCGCAGATACG. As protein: CASRLTSADT. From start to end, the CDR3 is CASRLTSADTQYF.

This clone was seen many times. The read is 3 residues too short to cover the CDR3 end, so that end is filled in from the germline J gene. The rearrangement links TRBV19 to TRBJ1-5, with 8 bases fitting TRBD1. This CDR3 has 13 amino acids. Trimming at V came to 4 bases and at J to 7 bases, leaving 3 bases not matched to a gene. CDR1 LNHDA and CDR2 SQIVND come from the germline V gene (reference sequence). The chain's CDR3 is CASSRDRRQPQHF. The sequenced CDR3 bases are TGTGCCAGTAGTAGGGACAGGCGGCAGCCC.

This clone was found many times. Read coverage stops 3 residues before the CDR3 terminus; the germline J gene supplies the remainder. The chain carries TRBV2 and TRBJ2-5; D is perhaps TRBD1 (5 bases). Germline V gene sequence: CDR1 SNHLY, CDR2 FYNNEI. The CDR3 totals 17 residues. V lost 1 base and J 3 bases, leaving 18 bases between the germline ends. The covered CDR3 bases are TGTGCCAGCAGTGAAGTTTACAGGCCGACGGACGAAGAGACC. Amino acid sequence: CASSEVYRPTDEET. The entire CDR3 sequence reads CASSEVYRPTDEETQYF. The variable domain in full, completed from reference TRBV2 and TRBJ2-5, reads EPEVTQTPSHQVTQMGQEVILRCVPISNHLYFYWYRQILGQKVEFLVSFYNNEISEKSEIFDDQFSVERPDGSNFTLKIRSTKLEDSAMYFCASSEVYRPTDEETQYFGPGTRLLVL.

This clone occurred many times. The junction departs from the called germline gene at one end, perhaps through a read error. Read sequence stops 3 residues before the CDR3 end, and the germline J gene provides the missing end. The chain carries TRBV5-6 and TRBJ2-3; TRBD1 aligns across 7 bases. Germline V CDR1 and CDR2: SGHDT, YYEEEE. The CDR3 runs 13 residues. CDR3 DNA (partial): TGTGCCAGCAGCTTGGGCCGGACAGGTACG. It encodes CASSLGRTGT. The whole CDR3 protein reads CASSLGRTGTQYF. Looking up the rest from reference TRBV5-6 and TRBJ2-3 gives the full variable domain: DAGVTQSPTHLIKTRGQQVTLRCSPKSGHDTVSWYQQALGQGPQFIFQYYEEEERQRGNFPDRFSGHQFPNYSSELNVNALLLGDSALYLCASSLGRTGTQYFGPGTRLTVL.

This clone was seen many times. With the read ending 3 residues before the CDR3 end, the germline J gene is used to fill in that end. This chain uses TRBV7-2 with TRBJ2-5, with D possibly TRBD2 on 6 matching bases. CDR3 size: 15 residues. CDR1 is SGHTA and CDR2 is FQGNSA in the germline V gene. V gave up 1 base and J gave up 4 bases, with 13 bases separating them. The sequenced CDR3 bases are TGTGCCAGCAGCTTAGTTTGGCGGGGCGGAGAGACC. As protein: CASSLVWRGGET. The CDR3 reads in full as CASSLVWRGGETQYF. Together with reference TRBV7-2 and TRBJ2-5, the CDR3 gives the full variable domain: GAGVSQSPSNKVTEKGKDVELRCDPISGHTALYWYRQSLGQGLEFLIYFQGNSAPDKSGLPSDRFSAERTGGSVSTLTIQRTQQEDSAVYLCASSLVWRGGETQYFGPGTRLLVL.

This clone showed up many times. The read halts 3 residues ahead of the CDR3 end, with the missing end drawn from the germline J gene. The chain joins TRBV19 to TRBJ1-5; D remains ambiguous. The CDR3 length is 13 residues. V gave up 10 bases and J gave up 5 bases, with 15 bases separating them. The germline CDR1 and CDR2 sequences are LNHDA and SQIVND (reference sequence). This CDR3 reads CATKSPSDQPQHF. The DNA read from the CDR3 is TGTGCCACCAAGAGCCCCTCCGATCAGCCC.

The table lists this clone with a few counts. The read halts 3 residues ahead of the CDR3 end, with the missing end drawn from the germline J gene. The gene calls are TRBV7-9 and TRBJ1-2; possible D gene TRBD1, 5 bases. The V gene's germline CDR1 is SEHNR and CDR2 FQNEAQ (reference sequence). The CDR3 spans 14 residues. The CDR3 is CASTPLQAVNDYTF. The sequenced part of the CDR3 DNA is TGTGCCAGCACCCCTCTACAGGCCGTAAATGAC.

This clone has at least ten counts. The CDR3 sequence: CASSLWAGEETQYF. CDR3 DNA, as far as it was read: TGTGCCAGCAGCTTATGGGCGGGAGAAGAGACC. This chain links TRBV7-3 with TRBJ2-5; 7 bases are a match to TRBD2. Read data end 3 residues before the CDR3 end; the end is taken from the germline J gene. CDR1 and CDR2 from the germline V gene are SGHTA and FQGTGA. This CDR3 is 14 amino acids long. Trimming cost V 2 bases and J 3 bases; bases outside gene matches: 3.

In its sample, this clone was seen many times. The covered CDR3 bases are TGTGCCAGCAGTGGACAGGGGGCGCGAGGTGAAAAA. Encoded protein: CASSGQGARGEK. The entire CDR3 protein is CASSGQGARGEKLFF. This chain uses TRBV2 with TRBJ1-4, with 10 nucleotides matching TRBD1. The sequence runs out 3 residues before the end of the CDR3; the remainder is reconstructed from the germline J gene. CDR1 is SNHLY and CDR2 is FYNNEI in the germline V gene. The trim removed 4 bases at V and 7 bases at J, leaving 6 bases unmatched. This CDR3 contains 15 residues.

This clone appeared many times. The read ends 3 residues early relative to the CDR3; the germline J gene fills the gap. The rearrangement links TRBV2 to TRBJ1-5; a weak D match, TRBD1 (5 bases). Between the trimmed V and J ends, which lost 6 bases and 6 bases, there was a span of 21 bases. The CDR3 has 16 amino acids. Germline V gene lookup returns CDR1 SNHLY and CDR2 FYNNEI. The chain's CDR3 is CASSERVGAGSQPQHF. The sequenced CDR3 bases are TGTGCCAGCAGCGAGCGGGTTGGGGCAGGGAGTCAGCCC.

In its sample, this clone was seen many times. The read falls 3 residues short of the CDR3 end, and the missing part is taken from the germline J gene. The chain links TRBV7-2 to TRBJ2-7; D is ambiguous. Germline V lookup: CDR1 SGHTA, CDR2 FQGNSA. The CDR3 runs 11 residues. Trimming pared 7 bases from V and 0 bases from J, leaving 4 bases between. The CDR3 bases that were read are TGTGCCAGCACCCTCTCCTACGAG. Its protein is CASTLSYE. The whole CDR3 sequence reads CASTLSYEQYF.

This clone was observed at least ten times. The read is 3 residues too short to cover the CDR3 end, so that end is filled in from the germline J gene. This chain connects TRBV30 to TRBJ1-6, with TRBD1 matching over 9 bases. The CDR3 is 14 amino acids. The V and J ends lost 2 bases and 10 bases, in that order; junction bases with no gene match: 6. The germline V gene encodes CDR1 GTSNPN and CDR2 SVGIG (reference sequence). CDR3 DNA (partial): TGTGCCTGGAGTACCGGACAGGGGAGGTCACCC. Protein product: CAWSTGQGRSP. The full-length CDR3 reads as CAWSTGQGRSPLHF.

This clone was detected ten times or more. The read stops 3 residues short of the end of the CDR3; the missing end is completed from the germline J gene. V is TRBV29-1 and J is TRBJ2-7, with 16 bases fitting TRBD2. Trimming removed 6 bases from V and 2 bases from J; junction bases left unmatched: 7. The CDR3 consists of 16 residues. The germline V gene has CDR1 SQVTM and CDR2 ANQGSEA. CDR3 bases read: TGCAGCGTCGTCCCGGGACTAGCGGGAGGGACCTACGAG. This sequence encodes CSVVPGLAGGTYE. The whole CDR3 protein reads CSVVPGLAGGTYEQYF.

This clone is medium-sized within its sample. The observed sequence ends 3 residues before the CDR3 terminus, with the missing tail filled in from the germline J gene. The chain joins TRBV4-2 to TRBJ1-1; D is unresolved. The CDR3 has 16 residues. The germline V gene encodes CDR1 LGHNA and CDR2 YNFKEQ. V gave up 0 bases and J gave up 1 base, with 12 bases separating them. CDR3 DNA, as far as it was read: TGTGCCAGCAGCCAAGACCAAACCTACCGGAACACTGAA. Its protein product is CASSQDQTYRNTE. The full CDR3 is CASSQDQTYRNTEAFF.

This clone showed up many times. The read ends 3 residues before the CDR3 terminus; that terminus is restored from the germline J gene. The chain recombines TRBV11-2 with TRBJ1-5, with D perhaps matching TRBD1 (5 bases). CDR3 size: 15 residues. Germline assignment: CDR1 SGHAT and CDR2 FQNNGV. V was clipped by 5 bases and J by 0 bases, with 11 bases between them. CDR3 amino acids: CASSTTAHSNQPQHF. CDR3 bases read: TGTGCCAGCAGCACGACAGCCCATAGCAATCAGCCC.

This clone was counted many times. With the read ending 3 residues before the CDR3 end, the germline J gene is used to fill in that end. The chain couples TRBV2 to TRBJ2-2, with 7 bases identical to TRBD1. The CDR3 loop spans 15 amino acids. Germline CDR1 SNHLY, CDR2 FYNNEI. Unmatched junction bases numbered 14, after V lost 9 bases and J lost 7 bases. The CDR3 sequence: CARGPTGTTIGELFF. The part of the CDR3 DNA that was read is TGTGCCAGGGGGCCGACAGGGACCACCATCGGGGAG.

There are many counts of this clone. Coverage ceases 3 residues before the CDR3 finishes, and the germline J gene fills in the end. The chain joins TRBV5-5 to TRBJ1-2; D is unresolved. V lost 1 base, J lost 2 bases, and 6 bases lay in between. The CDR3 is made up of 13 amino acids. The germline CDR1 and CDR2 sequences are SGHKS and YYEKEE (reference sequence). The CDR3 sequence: CASSLQTNYGYTF. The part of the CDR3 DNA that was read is TGTGCCAGCAGCTTGCAAACAAACTATGGC.

CDR3 DNA, as far as it was read: TGTGCCAGCAGTCAGACAGGATACGAC. This translates into CASSQTGYD. The CDR3 in its entirety is CASSQTGYDYTF. This chain joins TRBV7-2 and TRBJ1-2; the D gene is possibly TRBD1 (6 bases). Read sequence stops 3 residues before the CDR3 end, and the germline J gene provides the missing end. Germline-derived CDR1 and CDR2 are SGHTA and FQGNSA. This CDR3 is 12 amino acids long.

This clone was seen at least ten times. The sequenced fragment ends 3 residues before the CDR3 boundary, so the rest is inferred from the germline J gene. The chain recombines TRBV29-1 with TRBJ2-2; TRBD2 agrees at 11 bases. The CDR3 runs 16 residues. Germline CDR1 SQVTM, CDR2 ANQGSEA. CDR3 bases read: TGCAGCGTTGTGCTAGCGGGAGGCTCTGGGGCCAACGTG. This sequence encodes CSVVLAGGSGANV. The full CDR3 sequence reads CSVVLAGGSGANVLFF.

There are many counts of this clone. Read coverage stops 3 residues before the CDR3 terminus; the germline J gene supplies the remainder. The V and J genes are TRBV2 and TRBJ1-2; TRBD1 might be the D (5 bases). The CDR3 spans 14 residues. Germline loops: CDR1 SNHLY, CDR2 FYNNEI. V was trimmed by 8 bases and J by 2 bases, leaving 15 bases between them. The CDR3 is CASSAGVGNYGYTF. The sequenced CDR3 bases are TGTGCCAGCTCGGCGGGGGTGGGGAACTATGGC.

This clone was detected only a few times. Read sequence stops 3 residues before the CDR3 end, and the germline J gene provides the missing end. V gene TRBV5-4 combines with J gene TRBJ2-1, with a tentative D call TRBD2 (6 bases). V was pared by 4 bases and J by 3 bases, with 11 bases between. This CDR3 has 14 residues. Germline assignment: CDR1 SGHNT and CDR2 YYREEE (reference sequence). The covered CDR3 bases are TGTGCCAGCAGCCACGGGACTGGCTACAATGAG. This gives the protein CASSHGTGYNE. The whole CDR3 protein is CASSHGTGYNEQFF.

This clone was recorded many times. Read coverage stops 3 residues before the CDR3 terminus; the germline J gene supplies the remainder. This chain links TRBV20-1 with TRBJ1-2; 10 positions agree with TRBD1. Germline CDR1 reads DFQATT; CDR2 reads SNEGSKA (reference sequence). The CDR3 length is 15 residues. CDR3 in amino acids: CSARNPGTGDRSYTF. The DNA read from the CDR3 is TGCAGTGCTAGAAACCCTGGGACAGGGGATAGGAGC.

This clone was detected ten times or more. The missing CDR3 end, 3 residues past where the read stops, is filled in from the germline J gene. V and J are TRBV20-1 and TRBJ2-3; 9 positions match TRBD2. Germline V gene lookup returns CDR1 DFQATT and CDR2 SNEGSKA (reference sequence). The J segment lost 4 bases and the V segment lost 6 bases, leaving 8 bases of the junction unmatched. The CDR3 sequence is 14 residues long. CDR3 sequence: CSAFRREGADTQYF. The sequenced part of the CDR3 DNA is TGCAGTGCCTTTCGGCGGGAGGGAGCAGATACG.

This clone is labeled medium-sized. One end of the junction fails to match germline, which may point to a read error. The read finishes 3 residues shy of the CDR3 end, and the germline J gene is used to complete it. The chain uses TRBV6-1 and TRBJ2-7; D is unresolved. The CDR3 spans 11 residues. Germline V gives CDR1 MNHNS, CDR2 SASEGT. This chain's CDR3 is CASREAREQYF. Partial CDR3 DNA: TGTGCCAGCAGGGAAGCCCGCGAG.

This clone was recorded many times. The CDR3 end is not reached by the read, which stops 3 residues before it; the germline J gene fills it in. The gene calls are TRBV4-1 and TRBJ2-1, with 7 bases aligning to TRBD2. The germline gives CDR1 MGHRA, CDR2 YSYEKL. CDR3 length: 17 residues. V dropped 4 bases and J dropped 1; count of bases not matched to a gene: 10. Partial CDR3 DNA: TGCGCCAGCAGCCCAGGCGCTAGCGGTTATTCCTACAATGAG. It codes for CASSPGASGYSYNE. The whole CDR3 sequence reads CASSPGASGYSYNEQFF.

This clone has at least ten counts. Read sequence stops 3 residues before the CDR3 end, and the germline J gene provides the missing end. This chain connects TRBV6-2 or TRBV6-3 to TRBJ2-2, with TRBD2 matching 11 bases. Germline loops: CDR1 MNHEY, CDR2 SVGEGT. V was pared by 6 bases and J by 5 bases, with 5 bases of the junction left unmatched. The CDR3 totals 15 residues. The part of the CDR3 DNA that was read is TGTGCCAGCAGACCCGTAGCGGGAGGGACCGGGGAG. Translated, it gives CASRPVAGGTGE. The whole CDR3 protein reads CASRPVAGGTGELFF.